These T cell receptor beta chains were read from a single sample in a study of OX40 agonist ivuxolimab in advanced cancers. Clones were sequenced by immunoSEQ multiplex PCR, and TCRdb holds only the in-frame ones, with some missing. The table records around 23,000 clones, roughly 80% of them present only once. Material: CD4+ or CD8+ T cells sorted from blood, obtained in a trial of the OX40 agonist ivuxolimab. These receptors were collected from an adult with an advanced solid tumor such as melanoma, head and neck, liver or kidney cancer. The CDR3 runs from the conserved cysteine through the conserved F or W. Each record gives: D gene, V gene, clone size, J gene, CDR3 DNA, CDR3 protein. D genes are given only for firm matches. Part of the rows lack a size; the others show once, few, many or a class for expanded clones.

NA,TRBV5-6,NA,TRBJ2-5,TGTGCCAGCAGCTTGCGACCGGGGGTAGCGCTCCCAGAGACCCAGTACTTC,CASSLRPGVALPETQYF
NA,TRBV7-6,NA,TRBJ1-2,TGTGCCAGCAGCTTAGGAGGTACAGGGACCTATGGCTACACCTTC,CASSLGGTGTYGYTF
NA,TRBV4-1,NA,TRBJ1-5,TGCGCCAGCAGCCAACTAGCGTTGGGCAATCAGCCCCAGCATTTT,CASSQLALGNQPQHF
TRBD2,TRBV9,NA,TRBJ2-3,TGTGCCAGCAGCGCGGGAGGGGGTCCAGATACGCAGTATTTT,CASSAGGGPDTQYF
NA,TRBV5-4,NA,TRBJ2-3,TGTGCCAGCAGATCTAGGGGGTCAGGGGATACGCAGTATTTT,CASRSRGSGDTQYF
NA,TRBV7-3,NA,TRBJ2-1,TGTGCCAGCAGCCCCCTCGCGAGCGCCTACAATGAGCAGTTCTTC,CASSPLASAYNEQFF
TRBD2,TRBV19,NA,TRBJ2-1,TGTGCCAGTAGTATAGGTAGTAGCGGGAGCTCCTACAATGAGCAGTTCTTC,CASSIGSSGSSYNEQFF
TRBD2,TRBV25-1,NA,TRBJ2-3,TGTGCCAGCAGTGAAGCGGGGGAGGGGGATACGCAGTATTTT,CASSEAGEGDTQYF
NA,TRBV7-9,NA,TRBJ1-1,TGTGCCAGCAGCTTAGTAGGGCCTGAAGCTTTCTTT,CASSLVGPEAFF
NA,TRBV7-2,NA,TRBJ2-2,TGTGCCAGCAGCCCCACCGGAACCGGGGAGCTGTTTTTT,CASSPTGTGELFF
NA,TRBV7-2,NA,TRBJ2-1,TGTGCCAGCAGCTTATCGACCGGGGTCTACAATGAGCAGTTCTTC,CASSLSTGVYNEQFF
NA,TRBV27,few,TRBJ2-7,TGTGCCAGCAGTTTATCTTCCGGGGGCAGCTACGAGCAGTACTTC,CASSLSSGGSYEQYF
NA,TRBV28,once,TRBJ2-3,TGTGCCAGCAGTGCTGGACTAAACCCCACAGATACGCAGTATTTT,CASSAGLNPTDTQYF
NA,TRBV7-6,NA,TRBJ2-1,TGTGCCAGCAGCTTAGAGGCGGAAAACAATGAGCAGTTCTTC,CASSLEAENNEQFF
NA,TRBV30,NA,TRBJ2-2,TGTGCCTGGAGTGAAGGGGGAAGCACCGGGGAGCTGTTTTTT,CAWSEGGSTGELFF
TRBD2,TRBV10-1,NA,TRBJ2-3,TGCGCCAGCAGTGAATCCCTAGCGGGAGCGGCAGATACGCAGTATTTT,CASSESLAGAADTQYF
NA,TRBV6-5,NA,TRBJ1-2,TGTGCCAGCAGTTTTCAGGGGATCCACTATGGCTACACCTTC,CASSFQGIHYGYTF
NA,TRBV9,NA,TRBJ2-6,TGTGCCAGCAGCGGGGTTCGGGACCGCCAATCTGGGGCCAACGTCCTGACTTTC,CASSGVRDRQSGANVLTF
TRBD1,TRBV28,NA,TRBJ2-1,TGTGCCAGCAGTCAGCGCCCGGACAGGGGGCAAGACAATGAGCAGTTCTTC,CASSQRPDRGQDNEQFF
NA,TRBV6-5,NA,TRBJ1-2,TGTAGCTACAGCGTGTTATCTCCTAACTATGGCTACACCTTC,CSYSVLSPNYGYTF
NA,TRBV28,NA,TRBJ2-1,TGTGCCAGCAGCCTGGTGGCAGGGAACTACAATGAGCAGTTCTTC,CASSLVAGNYNEQFF
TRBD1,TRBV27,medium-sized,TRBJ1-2,TGTGCCAGCACTTCGGACAGGGGAGGTGGCTATGGCTACACCTTC,CASTSDRGGGYGYTF
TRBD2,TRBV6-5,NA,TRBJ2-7,TGTGCCAGCAGGATGGGACTAGCGGGGACCTACGAGCAGTACTTC,CASRMGLAGTYEQYF
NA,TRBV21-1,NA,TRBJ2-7,TGTGCCAGCAGCAAAGGAGCGGCGTTCACCTACGAGCAGTACTTC,CASSKGAAFTYEQYF